This TCR beta chain was captured in a study of immune cell composition in non-small cell lung cancer. Study findings and constraints: Clones >0.5% enriched in tumour were rarer in adenocarcinoma (approximately 33%) than squamous (about 80%).

Germline V gene sequence: CDR1 LNHDA, CDR2 SQIVND (reference sequence). The ends lost 6 bases at V and 3 bases at J; junction bases unmatched: 9. This CDR3 has 15 amino acids. This clone has a single count. The antigen remains undetermined. The protocol was immunoSEQ multiplex PCR, while the TCRdb copy is restricted to in-frame clones and leaves out a portion. This table has about 2,900 clones, around two thirds appearing once. The J gene is TRBJ1-1, the V gene TRBV19; 8 nucleotides match TRBD1. The sequence derives from a human donor with non-small cell lung cancer. Sequencing was performed on lung tumor tissue. In nucleotides, the CDR3 is TGTGCCAGTAGAGGACAGGGCCTTTGGGACACTGAAGCTTTCTTT. Amino acid sequence: CASRGQGLWDTEAFF.